Below are 13 T cell receptor beta chains sequenced from a single sample in a study of human T cells and chemical hapten exposure. Time point indicated: patch test 2, 6 weeks after DPC sensitization. Treatment given: therapeutic diphenylcyclopropenone sensitization with weekly scalp DPC. Using its own MiXCR run on the RACE reads, TCRdb lists one record per CDR3 protein. The table records some 81,000 distinct CDR3 sequences, more than 9% of them present only once. The sequences come from whole blood, collected in connection with sensitization to the hapten diphenylcyclopropenone (DPC). The receptors derive from a man aged 18 to 29 with alopecia areata. Some clones in this sample may be carry-over from other donors' samples.

This clonotype was counted only a few times. The V gene is TRBV9, the J gene TRBJ1-2, with no clear D. Germline V CDR1 and CDR2: SGDLS, YYNGEE. The CDR3 covers 11 residues. Trimming pared 5 bases from V and 8 bases from J, leaving 10 bases between. The DNA of the CDR3 is TGTGCCAGCAGAAACTACGGGGGCTACACCTTC. It is translated as CASRNYGGYTF.

This clonotype was seen ten or more times. This chain connects TRBV10-1 to TRBJ2-7; D is uncertain. Trimming pared 0 bases from V and 0 bases from J, leaving 9 bases between. Germline CDR1 reads WNHNN; CDR2 reads SYGVQD (reference sequence). The CDR3 loop spans 15 amino acids. The CDR3 reads CASSESAVNSYEQYF. In nucleotides, the CDR3 is TGCGCCAGCAGTGAGTCAGCCGTAAACTCCTACGAGCAGTACTTC.

The V and J genes are TRBV11-2 and TRBJ2-2; possible D gene TRBD1, 5 bases. Deletions cut 2 bases from V and 0 bases from J, with 7 bases between. The CDR3 sequence is 15 residues long. CDR1 is SGHAT and CDR2 is FQNNGV in the germline V gene. The CDR3 DNA sequence: TGTGCCAGCAGCTTATCAGGGTCGAACACCGGGGAGCTGTTTTTT. Its protein product is CASSLSGSNTGELFF. The full variable domain, rest sourced from reference TRBV11-2 and TRBJ2-2, is EAGVAQSPRYKIIEKRQSVAFWCNPISGHATLYWYQQILGQGPKLLIQFQNNGVVDDSQLPKDRFSAERLKGVDSTLKIQPAKLEDSAVYLCASSLSGSNTGELFFGEGSRLTVL.

The table lists this clonotype with a few counts. The DNA of the CDR3 is TGCGCCAGCAGCCAAGATAGCGGCGGGGGCTACGAGCAGTACTTC. It codes for CASSQDSGGGYEQYF. The chain couples TRBV4-3 to TRBJ2-7, with 7 bases aligning to TRBD2. Germline V gives CDR1 LGHNA, CDR2 YSLEER. CDR3 length equals 15 residues. The V gene end was trimmed by 0 bases and the J gene end by 3 bases; junction bases not matched to a gene: 5.

This chain links TRBV7-8 with TRBJ1-5, with D possibly being TRBD1 (5 bases). The V end was cut by 8 bases, the J end by 9 bases, with 17 bases between. Germline loops: CDR1 SGHVS, CDR2 FQNEAQ. This CDR3 spans 13 amino acids. The CDR3 loop reads CASSPSWGRPQHF. In DNA form, the CDR3 reads TGTGCCAGCTCGCCCAGCTGGGGGAGGCCCCAGCATTTT.

This clonotype occurred many times. The chain links TRBV11-2 to TRBJ2-4; TRBD1 matches at 7 bases. With 2 bases clipped from V and 8 bases from J, the junction kept 0 bases outside the gene matches. Germline loops: CDR1 SGHAT, CDR2 FQNNGV. The CDR3 has 12 residues. CDR3 in DNA: TGTGCCAGCAGCTTAACAGGGGACATTCAGTACTTC. It is translated as CASSLTGDIQYF. Looking up the rest from reference TRBV11-2 and TRBJ2-4 gives the full variable domain: EAGVAQSPRYKIIEKRQSVAFWCNPISGHATLYWYQQILGQGPKLLIQFQNNGVVDDSQLPKDRFSAERLKGVDSTLKIQPAKLEDSAVYLCASSLTGDIQYFGAGTRLSVL.

At least ten counts were recorded for this clonotype. This chain links TRBV27 with TRBJ1-2; TRBD1 aligns across 12 bases. The J segment lost 8 bases and the V segment lost 0 bases, leaving 4 bases of the junction unmatched. This CDR3 is 15 amino acids long. Per germline, CDR1 MNHEY and CDR2 SMNVEV (reference sequence). CDR3 nucleotides: TGTGCCAGCAGTTTATCGGGACAGGGGGCAGAGGGCTACACCTTC. As protein: CASSLSGQGAEGYTF.

This clonotype was observed a handful of times. The chain carries TRBV5-4 and TRBJ2-7; D is uncertain. Germline CDR1 is SGHNT and CDR2 is YYREEE (reference sequence). With 0 bases removed from V and 3 bases from J, the gap between germline ends came to 7 bases. CDR3 length: 13 amino acids. In nucleotides, the CDR3 is TGTGCCAGCAGCTTGGATGGGCGCTACGAGCAGTACTTC. Its translation is CASSLDGRYEQYF.

This clonotype was seen many times. The chain joins TRBV5-5 to TRBJ2-7; D is undetermined. Germline assignment: CDR1 SGHKS and CDR2 YYEKEE (reference sequence). The CDR3 is 11 residues long. V shed 9 bases and J shed 4 bases, with 11 bases lying between them. The CDR3 loop reads CATIEAYEQYV. The CDR3 DNA follows: TGTGCCACCATTGAAGCTTACGAGCAGTACGTC.

V usage is TRBV10-3 and J usage is TRBJ2-1; maybe TRBD2 (5 bases). Trimming stripped 5 bases from V and 1 base from J, with 18 bases between. CDR3 length equals 17 residues. CDR1 and CDR2 from the germline V gene are ENHRY and SYGVKD. CDR3 bases: TGTGCCATCAGTTCCCCTAGCACCCGGGGTTCCTACAATGAGCAGTTCTTC. Translating it yields CAISSPSTRGSYNEQFF.

This clonotype was found many times. The chain has TRBV9 and TRBJ2-1, with 9 bases identical to TRBD2. The trim removed 4 bases at V and 7 bases at J, leaving 9 bases unmatched. The CDR3 contains 15 residues. Germline CDR1 reads SGDLS; CDR2 reads YYNGEE. DNA of the CDR3: TGTGCCAGCAGCTCTAGCGGGGTGACCGGGAATGAGCAGTTCTTC. It encodes CASSSSGVTGNEQFF.

This clonotype was seen a handful of times. This sequence joins TRBV20-1 and TRBJ1-5; D remains unclear. The V end lost 5 bases, the J end lost 5 bases, and 19 bases lay between the germline ends. Germline V gene sequence: CDR1 DFQATT, CDR2 SNEGSKA (reference sequence). The CDR3 covers 15 residues. The CDR3 nucleotides read TGCAGTGCTCGGGCCACCTTGGTTAGGGATCAGCCCCAGCATTTT. The encoded protein is CSARATLVRDQPQHF.

The rearrangement joins TRBV20-1 to TRBJ2-1, with 12 bases identical to TRBD2. The length of the CDR3 is 15 residues. From germline, CDR1 is DFQATT and CDR2 SNEGSKA (reference sequence). V shed 5 bases and J 2 bases; nucleotides not matched to a gene: 4. CDR3 DNA sequence: TGCAGTGCTGCCCGACTAGCGGGGGCCTACAATGAGCAGTTCTTC. It translates to CSAARLAGAYNEQFF.